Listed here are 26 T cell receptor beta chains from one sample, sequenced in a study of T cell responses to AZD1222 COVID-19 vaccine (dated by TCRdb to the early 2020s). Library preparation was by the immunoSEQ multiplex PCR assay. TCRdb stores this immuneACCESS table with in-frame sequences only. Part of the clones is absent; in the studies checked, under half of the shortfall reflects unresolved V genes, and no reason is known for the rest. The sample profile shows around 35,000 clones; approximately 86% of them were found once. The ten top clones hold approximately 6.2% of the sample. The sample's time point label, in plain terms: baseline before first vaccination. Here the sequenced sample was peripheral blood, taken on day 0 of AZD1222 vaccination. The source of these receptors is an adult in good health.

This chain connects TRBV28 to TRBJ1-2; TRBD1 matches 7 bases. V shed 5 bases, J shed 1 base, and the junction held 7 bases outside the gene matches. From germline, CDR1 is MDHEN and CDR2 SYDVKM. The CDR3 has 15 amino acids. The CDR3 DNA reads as TGTGCCAGCAGTGAGGACAGGACCTTTAACTATGGCTACACCTTC. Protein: CASSEDRTFNYGYTF.

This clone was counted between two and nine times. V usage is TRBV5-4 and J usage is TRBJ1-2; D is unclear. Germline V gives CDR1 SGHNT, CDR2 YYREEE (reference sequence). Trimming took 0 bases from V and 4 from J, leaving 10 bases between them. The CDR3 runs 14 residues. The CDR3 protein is CASSLEASGYGYTF. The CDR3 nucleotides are TGTGCCAGCAGCTTGGAGGCTAGTGGCTATGGCTACACCTTC.

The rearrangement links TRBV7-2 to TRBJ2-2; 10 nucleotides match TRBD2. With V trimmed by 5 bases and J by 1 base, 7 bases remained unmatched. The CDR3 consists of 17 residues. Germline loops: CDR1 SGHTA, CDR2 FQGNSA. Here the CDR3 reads CASSLGGTSVNTGELFF. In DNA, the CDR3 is TGTGCCAGCAGCCTCGGGGGGACTAGCGTGAACACCGGGGAGCTGTTTTTT.

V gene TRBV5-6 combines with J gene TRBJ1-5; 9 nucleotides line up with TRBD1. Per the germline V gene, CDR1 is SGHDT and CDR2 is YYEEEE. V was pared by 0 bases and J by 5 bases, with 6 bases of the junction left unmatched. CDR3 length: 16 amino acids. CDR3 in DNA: TGTGCCAGCAGCTTGGACGGACAGGGGATGTATCAGCCCCAGCATTTT. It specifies CASSLDGQGMYQPQHF. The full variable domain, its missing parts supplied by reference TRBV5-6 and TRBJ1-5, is DAGVTQSPTHLIKTRGQQVTLRCSPKSGHDTVSWYQQALGQGPQFIFQYYEEEERQRGNFPDRFSGHQFPNYSSELNVNALLLGDSALYLCASSLDGQGMYQPQHFGDGTRLSIL.

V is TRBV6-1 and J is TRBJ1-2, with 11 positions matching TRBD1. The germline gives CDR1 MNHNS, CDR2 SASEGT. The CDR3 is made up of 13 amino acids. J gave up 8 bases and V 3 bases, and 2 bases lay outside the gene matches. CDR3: CASSEGQGGGYTF. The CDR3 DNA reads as TGTGCCAGCAGTGAGGGACAGGGGGGCGGCTACACCTTC.

Here the CDR3 DNA reads TGTGCCAGCCGTCCCCACCTCTCCTACAATGAGCAGTTCTTC. Translating gives CASRPHLSYNEQFF. The chain combines TRBV7-8 with TRBJ2-1; D gene uncertain. V was cut by 8 bases and J by 0 bases, with 11 bases left in between. This CDR3 is built from 14 residues. Germline V gene sequence: CDR1 SGHVS, CDR2 FQNEAQ.

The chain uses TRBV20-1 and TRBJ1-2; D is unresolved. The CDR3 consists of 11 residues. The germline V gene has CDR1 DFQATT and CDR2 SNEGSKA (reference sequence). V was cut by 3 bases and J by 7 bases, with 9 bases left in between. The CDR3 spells CSARPGVGYTF. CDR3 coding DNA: TGCAGTGCTAGGCCCGGGGTTGGCTACACCTTC.

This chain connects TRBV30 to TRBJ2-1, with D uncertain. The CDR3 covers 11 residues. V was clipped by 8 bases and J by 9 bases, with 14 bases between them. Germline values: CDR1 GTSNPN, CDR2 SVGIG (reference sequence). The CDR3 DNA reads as TGTGCCCGTGCCGAAGGCCCTGAGCAGTTCTTC. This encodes CARAEGPEQFF.

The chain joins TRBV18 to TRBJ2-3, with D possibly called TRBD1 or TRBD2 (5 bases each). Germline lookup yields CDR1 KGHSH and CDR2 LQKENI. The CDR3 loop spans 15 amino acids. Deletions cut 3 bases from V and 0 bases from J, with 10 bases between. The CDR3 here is CASSPRGASTDTQYF. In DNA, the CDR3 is TGTGCCAGCTCACCGAGAGGGGCAAGCACAGATACGCAGTATTTT.

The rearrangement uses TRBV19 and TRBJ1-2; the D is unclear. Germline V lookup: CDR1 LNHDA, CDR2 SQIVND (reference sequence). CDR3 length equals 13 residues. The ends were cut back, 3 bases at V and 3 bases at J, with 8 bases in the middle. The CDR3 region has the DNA TGTGCCAGTAGTATCAACGACGACTATGGCTACACCTTC. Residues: CASSINDDYGYTF.

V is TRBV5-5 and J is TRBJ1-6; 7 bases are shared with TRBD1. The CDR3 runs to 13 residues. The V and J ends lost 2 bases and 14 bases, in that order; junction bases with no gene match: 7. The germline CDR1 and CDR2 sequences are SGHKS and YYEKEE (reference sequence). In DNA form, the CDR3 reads TGTGCCAGCAGCTTAACAGGGGAAGGCACCCTCCACTTT. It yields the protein CASSLTGEGTLHF. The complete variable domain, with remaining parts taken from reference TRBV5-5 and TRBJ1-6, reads DAGVTQSPTHLIKTRGQQVTLRCSPISGHKSVSWYQQVLGQGPQFIFQYYEKEERGRGNFPDRFSARQFPNYSSELNVNALLLGDSALYLCASSLTGEGTLHFGNGTRLTVT.

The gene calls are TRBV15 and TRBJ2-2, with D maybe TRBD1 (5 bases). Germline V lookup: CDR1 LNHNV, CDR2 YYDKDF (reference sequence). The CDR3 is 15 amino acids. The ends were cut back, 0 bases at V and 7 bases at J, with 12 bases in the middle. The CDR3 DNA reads TGTGCCACCAGCAGAGATTTTTTAGGGGTCGGGGAGCTGTTTTTT. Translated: CATSRDFLGVGELFF.

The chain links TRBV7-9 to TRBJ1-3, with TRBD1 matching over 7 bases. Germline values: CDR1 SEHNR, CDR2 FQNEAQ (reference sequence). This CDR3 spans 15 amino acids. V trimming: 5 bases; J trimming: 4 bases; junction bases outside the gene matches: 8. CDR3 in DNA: TGTGCCAGCAGCGCAACACGACAGGGAGGAAACACCATATATTTT. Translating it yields CASSATRQGGNTIYF.

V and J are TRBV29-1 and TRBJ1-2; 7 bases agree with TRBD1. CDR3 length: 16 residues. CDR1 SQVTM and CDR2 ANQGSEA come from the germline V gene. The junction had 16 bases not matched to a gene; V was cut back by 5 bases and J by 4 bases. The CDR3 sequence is CSVWGTGEERSYGYTF. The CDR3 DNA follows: TGCAGCGTTTGGGGAACAGGGGAGGAGCGGAGCTATGGCTACACCTTC.

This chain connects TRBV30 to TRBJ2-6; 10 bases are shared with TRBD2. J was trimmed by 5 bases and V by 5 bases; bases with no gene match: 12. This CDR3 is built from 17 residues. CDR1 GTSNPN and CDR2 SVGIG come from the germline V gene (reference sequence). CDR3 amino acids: CAWEGLAGVKWANVLTF. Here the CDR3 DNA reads TGTGCCTGGGAGGGGCTAGCGGGAGTTAAGTGGGCCAACGTCCTGACTTTC.

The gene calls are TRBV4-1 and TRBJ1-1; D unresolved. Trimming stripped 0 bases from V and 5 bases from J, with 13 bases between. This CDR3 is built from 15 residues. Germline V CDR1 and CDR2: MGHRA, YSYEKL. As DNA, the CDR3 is TGCGCCAGCAGCCAAGATGCGGACCCAAGGACTGAAGCTTTCTTT. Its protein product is CASSQDADPRTEAFF.

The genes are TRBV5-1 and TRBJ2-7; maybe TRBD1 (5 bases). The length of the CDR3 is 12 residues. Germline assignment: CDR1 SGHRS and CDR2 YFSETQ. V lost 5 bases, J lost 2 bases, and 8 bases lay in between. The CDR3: CASSMDTYEQYF. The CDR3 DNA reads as TGCGCCAGCAGTATGGACACCTACGAGCAGTACTTC. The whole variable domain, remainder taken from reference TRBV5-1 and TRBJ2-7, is KAGVTQTPRYLIKTRGQQVTLSCSPISGHRSVSWYQQTPGQGLQFLFEYFSETQRNKGNFPGRFSGRQFSNSRSEMNVSTLELGDSALYLCASSMDTYEQYFGPGTRLTVT.

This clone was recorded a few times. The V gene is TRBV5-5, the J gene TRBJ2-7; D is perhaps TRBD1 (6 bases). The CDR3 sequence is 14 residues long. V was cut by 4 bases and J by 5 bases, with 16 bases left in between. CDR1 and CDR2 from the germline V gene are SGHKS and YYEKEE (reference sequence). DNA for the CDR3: TGTGCCAGCAGCACAACAGGGACCGCGGACGAGCAGTACTTC. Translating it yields CASSTTGTADEQYF.

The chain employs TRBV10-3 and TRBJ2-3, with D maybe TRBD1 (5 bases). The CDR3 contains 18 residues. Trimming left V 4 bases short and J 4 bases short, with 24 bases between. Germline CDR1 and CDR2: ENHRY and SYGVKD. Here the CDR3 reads CAISGGKGWASEADTQYF. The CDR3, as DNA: TGTGCCATCAGTGGGGGTAAGGGGTGGGCCAGTGAGGCAGATACGCAGTATTTT.

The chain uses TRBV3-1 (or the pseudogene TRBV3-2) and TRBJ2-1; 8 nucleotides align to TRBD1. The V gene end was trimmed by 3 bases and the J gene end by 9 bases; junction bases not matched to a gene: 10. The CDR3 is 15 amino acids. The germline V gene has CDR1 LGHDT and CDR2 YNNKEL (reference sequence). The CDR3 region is CASSQTGRGQVEQFF. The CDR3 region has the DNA TGTGCCAGCAGCCAGACGGGCAGGGGGCAGGTTGAGCAGTTCTTC.

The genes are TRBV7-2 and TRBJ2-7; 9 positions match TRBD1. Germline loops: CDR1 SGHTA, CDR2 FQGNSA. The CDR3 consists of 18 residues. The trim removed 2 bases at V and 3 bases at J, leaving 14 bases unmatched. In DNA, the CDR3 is TGTGCCAGCAGCTTACTTAGCCCGATCGGGACAGGGAACTACGAGCAGTACTTC. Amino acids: CASSLLSPIGTGNYEQYF.

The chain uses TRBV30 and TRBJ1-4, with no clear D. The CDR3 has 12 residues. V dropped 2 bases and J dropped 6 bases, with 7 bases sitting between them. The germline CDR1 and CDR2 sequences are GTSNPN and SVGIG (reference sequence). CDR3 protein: CAWSTGDEKLFF. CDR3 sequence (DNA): TGTGCCTGGAGTACGGGAGATGAAAAACTGTTTTTT.

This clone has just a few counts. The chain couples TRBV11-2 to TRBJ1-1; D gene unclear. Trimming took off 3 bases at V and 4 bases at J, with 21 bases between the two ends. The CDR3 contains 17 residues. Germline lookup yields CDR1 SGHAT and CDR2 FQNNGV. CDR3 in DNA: TGTGCCAGCAGCTTCTACGGACCCGAGACATCCAGCACTGAAGCTTTCTTT. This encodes CASSFYGPETSSTEAFF.

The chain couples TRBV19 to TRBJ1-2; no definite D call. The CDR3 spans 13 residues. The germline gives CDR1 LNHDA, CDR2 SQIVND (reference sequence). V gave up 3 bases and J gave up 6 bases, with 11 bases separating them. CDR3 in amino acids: CASSIDTINGYTF. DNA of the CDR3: TGTGCCAGTAGTATTGATACTATTAATGGCTACACCTTC. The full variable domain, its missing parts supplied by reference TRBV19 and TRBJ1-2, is DGGITQSPKYLFRKEGQNVTLSCEQNLNHDAMYWYRQDPGQGLRLIYYSQIVNDFQKGDIAEGYSVSREKKESFPLTVTSAQKNPTAFYLCASSIDTINGYTFGSGTRLTVV.

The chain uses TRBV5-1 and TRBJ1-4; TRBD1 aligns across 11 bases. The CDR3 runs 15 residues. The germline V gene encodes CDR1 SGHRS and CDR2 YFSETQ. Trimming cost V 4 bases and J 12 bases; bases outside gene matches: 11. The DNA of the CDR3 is TGCGCCAGCAGCCCCGACGGACAGGGGGCGCAGCAACTGTTTTTT. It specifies CASSPDGQGAQQLFF.

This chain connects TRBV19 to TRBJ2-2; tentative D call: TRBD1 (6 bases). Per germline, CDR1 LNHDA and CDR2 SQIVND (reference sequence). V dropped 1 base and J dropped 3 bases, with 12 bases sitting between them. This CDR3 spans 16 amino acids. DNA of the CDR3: TGTGCCAGTAGTATAGGGACAGTCATCTACACCGGGGAGCTGTTTTTT. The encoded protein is CASSIGTVIYTGELFF.